A single sample gave rise to the 17 T cell receptor beta chains below, sequenced in a study of blood T cells in healthy people across ages. Sample-barcoded 5' priming and a J-beta primer mix drove a second PCR of roughly 7 to 11 cycles. One entry per CDR3 protein, called by TCRdb with MiXCR from the 5' RACE reads. The sample includes under 2 million distinct CDR3 sequences, roughly a third seen only once; the top ten take approximately 10%. The sample was blood. The source is a woman aged 25 to 39 in good health.

This chain connects TRBV3-1 to TRBJ2-1; D might be TRBD2 (5 bases). This CDR3 comprises 13 residues. V gave up 4 bases and J gave up 7 bases, with 11 bases separating them. Looked up from germline, CDR1 is LGHDT and CDR2 is YNNKEL (reference sequence). As DNA, the CDR3 is TGTGCCAGCAGCCCCAAACTAGGGAATGAGCAGTTCTTC. Translation: CASSPKLGNEQFF.

This clonotype was seen a few times. The chain joins TRBV18 to TRBJ2-1; D unclear. Per the germline V gene, CDR1 is KGHSH and CDR2 is LQKENI. The CDR3 is 17 residues long. The V end lost 2 bases, the J end lost 0 bases, and 14 bases lay between the germline ends. The CDR3 here is CASSPSALPNSYNEQFF. Written as DNA, the CDR3 is TGTGCCAGCTCACCATCCGCCCTTCCAAACTCCTACAATGAGCAGTTCTTC.

This clonotype was found a few times. The V gene is TRBV5-4, the J gene TRBJ2-7, with no clear D. CDR1 and CDR2 (germline): SGHNT, YYREEE (reference sequence). V gave up 0 bases and J gave up 2 bases, with 9 bases separating them. There are 14 residues in the CDR3. Written as DNA, the CDR3 is TGTGCCAGCAGCTTGGCCGATAAACCCTACGAGCAGTACTTC. Protein product: CASSLADKPYEQYF.

This clonotype occurred a few times. CDR3 region: CSASRGPQETQYF. The CDR3, as DNA: TGCAGTGCTAGCCGGGGACCCCAAGAGACCCAGTACTTC. The rearrangement uses TRBV20-1 and TRBJ2-5; D might be TRBD1 or TRBD2, each matching 5 bases. V was trimmed by 3 bases and J by 1 base, leaving 9 bases between them. The V gene's germline CDR1 is DFQATT and CDR2 SNEGSKA (reference sequence). The CDR3 runs 13 residues.

The V call is TRBV2, the J call TRBJ2-2, with TRBD2 matching over 8 bases. The V and J ends lost 5 bases and 11 bases, in that order; junction bases with no gene match: 13. The CDR3 extends over 15 amino acids. Germline CDR1 SNHLY, CDR2 FYNNEI. The DNA for the CDR3 is TGTGCCAGCAGTCCATTTCCCGGGACTAGTAACGAGCTGTTTTTT. This sequence encodes CASSPFPGTSNELFF.

The chain combines TRBV20-1 with TRBJ2-2; D gene uncertain. This CDR3 has 15 residues. Deletions cut 6 bases from V and 1 base from J, with 15 bases between. Per the germline V gene, CDR1 is DFQATT and CDR2 is SNEGSKA (reference sequence). In DNA, the CDR3 is TGCAGTGCCCCTCGGCCCGGCGGGAACACCGGGGAGCTGTTTTTT. It is translated as CSAPRPGGNTGELFF.

This clonotype has just a few counts. Germline is not matched at one junction end, which may reflect a read error. The rearrangement joins TRBV4-1 to TRBJ2-7; 7 bases line up with TRBD1. CDR1 MGHRA and CDR2 YSYEKL come from the germline V gene. This CDR3 spans 15 amino acids. CDR3 DNA: TGCGCCGGCAGCCCTGGACAGGCTAGCTCCTACGAGCAGTACTTC. Its translation: CAGSPGQASSYEQYF.

The CDR3 here is CASTRLASTGELFF. CDR3 in DNA: TGTGCCAGCACAAGACTGGCGTCGACCGGGGAGCTGTTTTTT. V gene TRBV2 combines with J gene TRBJ2-2, with unresolved D. Trimming took off 7 bases at V and 5 bases at J, with 14 bases between the two ends. The germline V gene has CDR1 SNHLY and CDR2 FYNNEI. The CDR3 consists of 14 residues.

This clonotype was found a few times. The chain recombines TRBV28 with TRBJ2-3; 12 positions agree with TRBD2. This CDR3 is built from 16 residues. J lost 6 bases, V lost 3 bases, and 7 bases had no gene match. The V gene's germline CDR1 is MDHEN and CDR2 SYDVKM. CDR3 in DNA: TGTGCCAGCAGTTTCTCTAGCGGGAGGGCGACTGATACGCAGTATTTT. It translates to CASSFSSGRATDTQYF.

This clonotype was counted a few times. CDR3 bases: TGTGCCAGCAGCTTAGCAGAGGGGAAACTGTTTTTT. Protein sequence: CASSLAEGKLFF. The V call is TRBV7-9, the J call TRBJ1-4, with a weak D call TRBD1 (5 bases). The V gene's germline CDR1 is SEHNR and CDR2 FQNEAQ (reference sequence). The V end lost 0 bases, the J end lost 11 bases, and 7 bases lay between the germline ends. This CDR3 has 12 residues.

This chain joins TRBV9 and TRBJ2-2, with 9 bases matching TRBD1. J gave up 3 bases and V 8 bases, and 5 bases lay outside the gene matches. From germline, CDR1 is SGDLS and CDR2 YYNGEE. This CDR3 comprises 14 residues. CDR3 in amino acids: CASQRTGDTGELFF. The DNA of the CDR3 is TGTGCCAGTCAAAGGACAGGGGACACCGGGGAGCTGTTTTTT.

This clonotype showed up just a few times. V usage is TRBV3-1 and J usage is TRBJ1-2, with a possible D match to TRBD1 (5 bases). This CDR3 comprises 15 residues. V lost 0 bases to trimming and J lost 2 bases, with 10 bases between them. Looked up from germline, CDR1 is LGHDT and CDR2 is YNNKEL (reference sequence). In DNA, the CDR3 is TGTGCCAGCAGCCAAGAAGGAGGGGACAACTATGGCTACACCTTC. Protein: CASSQEGGDNYGYTF. The whole variable domain, filled in from reference TRBV3-1 and TRBJ1-2, reads DTAVSQTPKYLVTQMGNDKSIKCEQNLGHDTMYWYKQDSKKFLKIMFSYNNKELIINETVPNRFSPKSPDKAHLNLHINSLELGDSAVYFCASSQEGGDNYGYTFGSGTRLTVV.

Only a few counts were recorded for this clonotype. This chain uses TRBV7-3 with TRBJ2-1; TRBD2 agrees at 9 bases. Germline V lookup: CDR1 SGHTA, CDR2 FQGTGA. The CDR3 spans 14 residues. V lost 5 bases to trimming and J lost 15 bases; unmatched junction nucleotides: 14. CDR3 protein: CASSPQPREGLPFF. The CDR3 DNA sequence: TGTGCCAGCAGCCCCCAACCGCGGGAGGGCCTCCCGTTCTTC.

This clonotype was counted only a few times. J is TRBJ2-5 and V is TRBV20-1; D gene uncertain. This CDR3 is 14 amino acids long. Looked up from germline, CDR1 is DFQATT and CDR2 is SNEGSKA (reference sequence). Trimming stripped 6 bases from V and 5 bases from J, with 19 bases between. The CDR3 DNA is TGCAGTGCCCTCCCGGTAGAGGCATGGGAGACCCAGTACTTC. Amino acid sequence: CSALPVEAWETQYF.

This clonotype was observed a few times. The gene calls are TRBV20-1 and TRBJ2-7, with 15 bases identical to TRBD2. Per germline, CDR1 DFQATT and CDR2 SNEGSKA (reference sequence). This CDR3 comprises 15 residues. With V trimmed by 1 base and J by 5 bases, 3 bases remained unmatched. The chain's CDR3 is CSARGGLAGGHEQYF. CDR3 nucleotides: TGCAGTGCTAGAGGGGGACTAGCGGGGGGTCACGAGCAGTACTTC.

The chain recombines TRBV20-1 with TRBJ1-2; no reliable D call. The length of the CDR3 is 16 residues. V was trimmed by 0 bases and J by 7 bases, leaving 21 bases between them. Per germline, CDR1 DFQATT and CDR2 SNEGSKA (reference sequence). CDR3 in amino acids: CSARDSRQGSSRGYTF. The CDR3 DNA reads TGCAGTGCTAGAGATTCTCGACAAGGGTCATCGCGTGGCTACACCTTC.

This clonotype has a count of ten or more. The genes are TRBV4-1 and TRBJ2-1, with 13 bases identical to TRBD2. The CDR3 totals 17 residues. In germline, CDR1 is MGHRA, CDR2 YSYEKL. V was clipped by 3 bases and J by 3 bases; unmatched bases: 5. The CDR3 spells CASSHGLAGASYNEQFF. CDR3 nucleotide sequence: TGCGCCAGCAGCCACGGACTAGCGGGGGCAAGCTACAATGAGCAGTTCTTC.